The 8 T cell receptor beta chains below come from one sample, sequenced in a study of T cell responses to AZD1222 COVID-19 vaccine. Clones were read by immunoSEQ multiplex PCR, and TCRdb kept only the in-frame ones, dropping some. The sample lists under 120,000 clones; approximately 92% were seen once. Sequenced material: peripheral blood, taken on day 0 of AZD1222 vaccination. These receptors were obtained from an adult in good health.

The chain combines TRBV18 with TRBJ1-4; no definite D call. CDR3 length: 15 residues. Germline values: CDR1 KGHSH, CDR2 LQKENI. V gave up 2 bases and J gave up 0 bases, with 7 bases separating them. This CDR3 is CASSPDGATNEKLFF. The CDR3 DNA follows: TGTGCCAGCTCACCAGATGGGGCAACTAATGAAAAACTGTTTTTT.

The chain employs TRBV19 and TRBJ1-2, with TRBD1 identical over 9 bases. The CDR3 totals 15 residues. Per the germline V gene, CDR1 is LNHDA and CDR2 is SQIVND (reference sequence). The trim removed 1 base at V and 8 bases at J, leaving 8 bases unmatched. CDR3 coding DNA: TGTGCCAGTAGTATAGGGACAGGGGCCTTGGCAGGCTACACCTTC. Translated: CASSIGTGALAGYTF.

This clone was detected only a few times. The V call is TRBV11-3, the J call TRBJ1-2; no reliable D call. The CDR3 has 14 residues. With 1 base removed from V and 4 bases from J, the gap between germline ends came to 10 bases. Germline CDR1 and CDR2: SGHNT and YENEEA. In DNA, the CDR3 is TGTGCCAGCAGCTTAGGGTCAAAAGTCTATGGCTACACCTTC. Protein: CASSLGSKVYGYTF.

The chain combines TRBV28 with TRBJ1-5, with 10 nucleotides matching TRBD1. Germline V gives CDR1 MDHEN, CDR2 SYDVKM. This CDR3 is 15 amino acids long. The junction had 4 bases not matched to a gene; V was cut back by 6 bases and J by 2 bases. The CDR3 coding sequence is TGTGCCAGCAGCGTCGGGACAGGGGGCAATCAGCCCCAGCATTTT. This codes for CASSVGTGGNQPQHF.

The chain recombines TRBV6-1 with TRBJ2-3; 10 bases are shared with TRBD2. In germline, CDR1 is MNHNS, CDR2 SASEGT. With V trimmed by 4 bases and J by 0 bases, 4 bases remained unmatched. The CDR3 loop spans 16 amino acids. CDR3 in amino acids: CASSVSTSGSTDTQYF. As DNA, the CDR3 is TGTGCCAGCAGTGTCTCGACTAGCGGGAGCACAGATACGCAGTATTTT.

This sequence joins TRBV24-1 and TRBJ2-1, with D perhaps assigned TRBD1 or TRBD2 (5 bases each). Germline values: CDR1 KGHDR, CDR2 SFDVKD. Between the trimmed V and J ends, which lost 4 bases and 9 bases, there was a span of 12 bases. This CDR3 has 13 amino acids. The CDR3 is CATSDRPRGEQFF. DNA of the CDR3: TGTGCCACCAGTGACCGCCCGAGGGGTGAGCAGTTCTTC.

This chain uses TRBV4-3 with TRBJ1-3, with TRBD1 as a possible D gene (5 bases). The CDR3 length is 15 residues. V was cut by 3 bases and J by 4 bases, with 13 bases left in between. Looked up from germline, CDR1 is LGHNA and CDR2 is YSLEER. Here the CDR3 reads CASSHSRGVGNTIYF. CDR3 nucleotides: TGCGCCAGCAGCCATTCCCGAGGGGTGGGAAACACCATATATTTT.

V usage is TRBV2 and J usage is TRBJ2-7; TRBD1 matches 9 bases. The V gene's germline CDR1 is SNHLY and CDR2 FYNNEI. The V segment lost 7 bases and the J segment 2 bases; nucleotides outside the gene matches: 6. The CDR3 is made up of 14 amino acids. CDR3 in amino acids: CASNPGTGTYEQYF. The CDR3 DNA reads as TGTGCCAGCAACCCCGGGACAGGGACCTACGAGCAGTACTTC.